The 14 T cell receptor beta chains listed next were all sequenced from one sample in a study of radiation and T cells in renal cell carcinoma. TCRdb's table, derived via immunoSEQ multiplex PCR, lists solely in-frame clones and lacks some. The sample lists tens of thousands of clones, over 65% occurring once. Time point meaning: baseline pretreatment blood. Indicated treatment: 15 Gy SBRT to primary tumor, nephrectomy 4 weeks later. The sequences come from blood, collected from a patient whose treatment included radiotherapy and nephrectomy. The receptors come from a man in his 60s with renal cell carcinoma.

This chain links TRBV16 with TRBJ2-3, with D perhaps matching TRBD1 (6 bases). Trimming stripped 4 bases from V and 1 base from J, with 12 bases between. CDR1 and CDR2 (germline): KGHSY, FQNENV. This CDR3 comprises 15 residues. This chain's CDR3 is CASSPQGSRTDTQYF. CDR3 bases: TGTGCCAGCAGCCCACAGGGTTCCCGCACAGATACGCAGTATTTT.

CDR3 sequence: CASSLAPPSGLGHQETQYF. CDR3 nucleotide sequence: TGTGCCAGCAGCTTAGCACCCCCCTCGGGACTAGGCCACCAAGAGACCCAGTACTTC. The rearrangement uses TRBV11-2 and TRBJ2-5; 8 nucleotides match TRBD2. This CDR3 spans 19 amino acids. Germline values: CDR1 SGHAT, CDR2 FQNNGV. V gave up 1 base and J gave up 0 bases; unmatched junction bases: 13.

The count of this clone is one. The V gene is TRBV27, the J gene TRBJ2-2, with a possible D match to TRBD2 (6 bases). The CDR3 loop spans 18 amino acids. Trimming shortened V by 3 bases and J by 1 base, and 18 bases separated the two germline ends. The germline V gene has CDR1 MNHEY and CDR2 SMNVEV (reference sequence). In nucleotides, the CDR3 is TGTGCCAGCAGTTTTATAGTAGCGGATCCCTTGAACACCGGGGAGCTGTTTTTT. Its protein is CASSFIVADPLNTGELFF.

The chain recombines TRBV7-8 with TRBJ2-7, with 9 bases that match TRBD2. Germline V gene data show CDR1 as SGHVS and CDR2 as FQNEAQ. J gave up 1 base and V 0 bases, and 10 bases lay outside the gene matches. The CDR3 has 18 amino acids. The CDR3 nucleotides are TGTGCCAGCAGCTTAGCTTTGACTAGCGGAGCAGAGTCCTACGAGCAGTACTTC. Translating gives CASSLALTSGAESYEQYF.

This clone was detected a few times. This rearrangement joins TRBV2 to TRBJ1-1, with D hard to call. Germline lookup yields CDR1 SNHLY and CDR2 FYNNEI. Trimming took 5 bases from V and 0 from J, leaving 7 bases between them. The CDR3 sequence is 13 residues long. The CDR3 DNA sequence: TGTGCCAGCAGTCTGGATGTGAACACTGAAGCTTTCTTT. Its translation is CASSLDVNTEAFF.

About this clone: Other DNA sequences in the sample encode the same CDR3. CDR3 nucleotide sequence: TGTGCCAGCAGCTTGGGGCCCAGCTCCTACGAGCAGTACTTC. Translating gives CASSLGPSSYEQYF. The chain is built from TRBV5-4 and TRBJ2-7; D remains unclear. Trimming pared 0 bases from V and 0 bases from J, leaving 7 bases between. The CDR3 spans 14 residues. Per germline, CDR1 SGHNT and CDR2 YYREEE (reference sequence).

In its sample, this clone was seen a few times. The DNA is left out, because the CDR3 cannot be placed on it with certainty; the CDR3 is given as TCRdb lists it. This chain's CDR3 is CSMLRAGELFF. The gene calls are TRBV29-1 and TRBJ2-2; the listed D gene, TRBD2, was not tested against the DNA. Per germline, CDR1 SQVTM and CDR2 ANQGSEA. The CDR3 length equals 11 residues, ends included.

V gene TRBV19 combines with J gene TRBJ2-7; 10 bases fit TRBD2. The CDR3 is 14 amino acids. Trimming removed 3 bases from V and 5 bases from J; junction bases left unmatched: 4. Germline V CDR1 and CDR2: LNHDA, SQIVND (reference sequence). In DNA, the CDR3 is TGTGCCAGTAGTATTGCTAGCGGGAGAAACGAGCAGTACTTC. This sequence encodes CASSIASGRNEQYF.

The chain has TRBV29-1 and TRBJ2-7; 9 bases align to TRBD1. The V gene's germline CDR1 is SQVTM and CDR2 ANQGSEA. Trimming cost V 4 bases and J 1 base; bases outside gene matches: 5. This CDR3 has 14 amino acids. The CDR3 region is CSVATGTGSYEQYF. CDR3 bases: TGCAGCGTTGCGACCGGGACAGGGTCCTACGAGCAGTACTTC.

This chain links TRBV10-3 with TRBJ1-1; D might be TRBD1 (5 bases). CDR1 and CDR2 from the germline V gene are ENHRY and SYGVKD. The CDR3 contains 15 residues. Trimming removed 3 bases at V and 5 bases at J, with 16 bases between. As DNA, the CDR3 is TGTGCCATCAGTGACCCAGGGACCCCCAAGACTGAAGCTTTCTTT. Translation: CAISDPGTPKTEAFF.

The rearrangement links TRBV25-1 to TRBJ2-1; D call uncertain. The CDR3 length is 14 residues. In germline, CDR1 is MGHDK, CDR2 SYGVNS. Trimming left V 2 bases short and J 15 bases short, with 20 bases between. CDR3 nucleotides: TGTGCCAGCAGTGAACGCAACCCAGGAATTCGGCTGTTCTTC. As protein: CASSERNPGIRLFF.

In nucleotides, the CDR3 is TGTGCCAGCAGCCTAAGACAGGGACTGTGGGAGACCCAGTACTTC. Translation gives CASSLRQGLWETQYF. The chain carries TRBV5-6 and TRBJ2-5; possible D gene TRBD1, 7 bases. The CDR3 loop spans 15 amino acids. Germline loops: CDR1 SGHDT, CDR2 YYEEEE. Trimming cost V 4 bases and J 5 bases, with 18 bases left between them.

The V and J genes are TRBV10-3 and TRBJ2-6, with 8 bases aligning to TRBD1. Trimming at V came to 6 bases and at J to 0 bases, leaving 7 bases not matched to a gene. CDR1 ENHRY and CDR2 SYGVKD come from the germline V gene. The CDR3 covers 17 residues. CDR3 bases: TGTGCCATCAGGGAGACCGGGACAGGCTCTGGGGCCAACGTCCTGACTTTC. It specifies CAIRETGTGSGANVLTF.

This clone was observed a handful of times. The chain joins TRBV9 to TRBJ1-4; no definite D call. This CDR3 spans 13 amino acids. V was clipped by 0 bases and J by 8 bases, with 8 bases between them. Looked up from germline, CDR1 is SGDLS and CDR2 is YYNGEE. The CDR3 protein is CASSVDSGEKLFF. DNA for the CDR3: TGTGCCAGCAGCGTAGATAGCGGCGAAAAACTGTTTTTT.